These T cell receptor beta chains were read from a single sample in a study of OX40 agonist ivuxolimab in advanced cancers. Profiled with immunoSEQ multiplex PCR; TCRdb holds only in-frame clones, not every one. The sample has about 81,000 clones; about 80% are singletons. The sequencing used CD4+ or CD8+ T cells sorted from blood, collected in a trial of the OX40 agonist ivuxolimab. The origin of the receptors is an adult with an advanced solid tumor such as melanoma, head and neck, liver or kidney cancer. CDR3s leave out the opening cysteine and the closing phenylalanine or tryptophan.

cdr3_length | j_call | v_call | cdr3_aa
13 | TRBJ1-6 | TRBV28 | ASRLTGSNNSPLH
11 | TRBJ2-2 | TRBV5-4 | ASSPSWVGELF
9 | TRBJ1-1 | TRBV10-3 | AIRVGAEAF
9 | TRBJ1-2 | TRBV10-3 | ATEGNYGYT
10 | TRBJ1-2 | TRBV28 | ASGDRIYGYT
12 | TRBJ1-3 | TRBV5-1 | ASSPGTGLNTIY
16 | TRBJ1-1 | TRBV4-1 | ASSQGYIGGREDTEAF
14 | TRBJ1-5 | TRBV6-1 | ASSEYHYPGNQPQH
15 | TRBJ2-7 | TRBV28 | ASCLLHFVLKSYEQY
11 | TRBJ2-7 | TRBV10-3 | AISTGSSYEQY
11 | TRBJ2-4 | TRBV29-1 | SGTTDWTDLQY
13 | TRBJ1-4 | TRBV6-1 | ASSERGGEVEKLF
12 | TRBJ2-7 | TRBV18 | ASSPPDRGYEQY